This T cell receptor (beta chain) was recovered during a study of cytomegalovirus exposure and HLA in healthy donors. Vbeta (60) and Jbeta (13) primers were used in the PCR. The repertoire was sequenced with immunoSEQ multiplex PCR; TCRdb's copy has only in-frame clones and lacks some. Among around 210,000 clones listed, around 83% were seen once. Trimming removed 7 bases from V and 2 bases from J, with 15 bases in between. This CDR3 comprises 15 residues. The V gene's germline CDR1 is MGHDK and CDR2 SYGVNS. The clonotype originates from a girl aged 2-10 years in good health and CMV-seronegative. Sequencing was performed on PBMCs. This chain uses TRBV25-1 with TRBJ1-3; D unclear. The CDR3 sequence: CASTPDSRTGNTIYF. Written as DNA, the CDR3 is TGTGCCAGCACCCCCGACTCAAGAACTGGAAACACCATATATTTT.